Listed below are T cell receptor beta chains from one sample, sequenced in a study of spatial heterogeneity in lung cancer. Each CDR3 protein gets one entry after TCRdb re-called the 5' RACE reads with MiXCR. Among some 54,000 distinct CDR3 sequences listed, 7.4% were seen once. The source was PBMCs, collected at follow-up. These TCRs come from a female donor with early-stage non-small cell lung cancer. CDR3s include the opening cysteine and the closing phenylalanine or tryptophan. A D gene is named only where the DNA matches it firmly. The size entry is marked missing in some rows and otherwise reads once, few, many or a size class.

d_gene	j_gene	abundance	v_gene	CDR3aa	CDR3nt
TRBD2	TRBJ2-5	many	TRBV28	CASSFGGGPKETQYF	TGTGCCAGCAGTTTCGGCGGGGGGCCTAAAGAGACCCAGTACTTC
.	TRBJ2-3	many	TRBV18	CASSPPGTGTQYF	TGTGCCAGCTCACCACCCGGGACCGGTACGCAGTATTTT
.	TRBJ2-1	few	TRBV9	CASSVVGINSYNEQFF	TGTGCCAGCAGCGTAGTGGGAATCAACTCCTACAATGAGCAGTTCTTC
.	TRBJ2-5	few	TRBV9	CASSVGWGGETQYF	TGTGCCAGCAGCGTAGGTTGGGGCGGAGAGACCCAGTACTTC
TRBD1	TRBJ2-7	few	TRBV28	CASRMPTTGSHYEQYF	TGTGCCAGCAGGATGCCGACGACAGGGAGTCACTACGAGCAGTACTTC
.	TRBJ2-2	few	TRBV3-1	CASSQGSTAGELFF	TGTGCCAGCAGCCAAGGGTCAACCGCCGGGGAGCTGTTTTTT
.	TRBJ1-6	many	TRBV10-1	CASSADPNSPLHF	TGCGCCAGCAGTGCGGACCCCAATTCACCCCTCCACTTT
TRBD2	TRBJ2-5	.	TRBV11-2	CASTSPGGRETQYF	TGTGCCAGCACCTCTCCGGGGGGTAGGGAGACCCAGTACTTC
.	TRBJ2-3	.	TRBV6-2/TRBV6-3	CASSRRDTDTQYF	TGTGCCAGCAGCCGCAGGGACACAGATACGCAGTATTTT
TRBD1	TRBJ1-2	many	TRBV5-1	CASSYGQGTIGYTF	TGCGCCAGCAGCTACGGACAGGGGACGATCGGCTACACCTTC
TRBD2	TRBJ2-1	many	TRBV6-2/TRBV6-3	CASRASGGDNEQFF	TGTGCCAGCAGAGCGAGCGGGGGGGACAATGAGCAGTTCTTC
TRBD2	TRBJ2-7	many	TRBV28	CASSPPGGRPYEQYF	TGTGCCAGCAGCCCCCCGGGGGGGCGCCCCTACGAGCAGTACTTC
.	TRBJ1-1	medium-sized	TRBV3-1	CASSRPDPHTEAFF	TGTGCCAGCAGCCGCCCGGATCCCCACACTGAAGCTTTCTTT
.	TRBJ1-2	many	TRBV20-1	CSASRDGNNYGYTF	TGCAGTGCTAGTCGGGACGGCAATAACTATGGCTACACCTTC
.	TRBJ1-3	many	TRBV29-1	CSVGSSGNTIYF	TGCAGCGTTGGGTCCTCTGGAAACACCATATATTTT
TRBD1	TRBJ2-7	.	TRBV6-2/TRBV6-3	CASTPYRGYEQYF	TGTGCCAGCACTCCATACAGGGGCTACGAGCAGTACTTC
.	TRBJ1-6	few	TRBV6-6	CASSKPGTVDSPLHF	TGTGCCAGCAGCAAACCCGGGACTGTTGATTCACCCCTCCACTTT
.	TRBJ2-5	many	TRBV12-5	CASGPGASSGGETQYF	TGTGCTAGTGGTCCGGGTGCGTCGAGTGGTGGAGAGACCCAGTACTTC
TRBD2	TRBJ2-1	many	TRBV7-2	CASSPRSGGPNNEQFF	TGTGCCAGCAGCCCCCGGAGCGGGGGGCCTAACAATGAGCAGTTCTTC
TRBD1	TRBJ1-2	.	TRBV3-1	CASSPTGTYGYTF	TGTGCCAGCAGCCCGACAGGGACCTATGGCTACACCTTC
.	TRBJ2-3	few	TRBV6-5	CASSRGRQTDTQYF	TGTGCCAGCAGTAGGGGAAGACAGACGGATACGCAGTATTTT
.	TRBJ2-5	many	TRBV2	CASSLTRRQETQYF	TGTGCCAGCAGTCTGACTAGGAGGCAAGAGACCCAGTACTTC